The T cell receptor (beta chain) under discussion was sequenced for a study of blood T cell repertoires in COVID-19. Study-wide context: Both acute and convalescent COVID-19 samples were obtained from the United States, Italy and Spain. The cDNA or gDNA used as material had been derived from T cells, B-cell-depleted T cells, or PBMCs.

Trimming shortened V by 5 bases and J by 4 bases, and 16 bases separated the two germline ends. The CDR3 runs 14 residues. The germline V gene has CDR1 SQVTM and CDR2 ANQGSEA. Authors' processing steps: Amplification of reference gene primers provided the estimated nucleated cell counts. Assay used: immunoSEQ multiplex PCR; TCRdb lists only in-frame clones, some missing. D and trimming come from the DNA, and the V and J calls and clone size come from that table. The data contain around 100,000 clones, 85% of them singletons. This chain links TRBV29-1 with TRBJ2-3; possibly TRBD1 for D (6 bases). Sequences were obtained from peripheral blood. This receptor was identified in a man between 45 and 60 years old with active or convalescent COVID-19. The CDR3 is CSVQGRGSSDTQYF. The CDR3 DNA sequence: TGCAGCGTTCAGGGCAGGGGAAGTTCAGATACGCAGTATTTT.